Presented here are 13 T cell receptor beta chains from one specimen sequenced in a study of blood T cell repertoires in COVID-19. Assay used: immunoSEQ multiplex PCR; TCRdb lists only in-frame clones, some missing. The sample consists of roughly 230,000 clones, 80% to 85% of them appearing once. Sequenced input: PBMCs or T cells enriched from blood (not recorded which). All receptors come from a man between 50 and 59 years old who had recovered from COVID-19.

V is TRBV30 and J is TRBJ1-1; 9 bases match TRBD1. With V trimmed by 2 bases and J by 10 bases, 11 bases remained unmatched. Per the germline V gene, CDR1 is GTSNPN and CDR2 is SVGIG (reference sequence). This CDR3 has 14 residues. This CDR3 reads CAWSPMGQGSRAFF. The DNA for the CDR3 is TGTGCCTGGAGTCCCATGGGACAGGGAAGTCGAGCTTTCTTT.

The V call is TRBV19, the J call TRBJ1-4; perhaps TRBD1 as D (6 bases). The CDR3 has 15 residues. V lost 5 bases to trimming and J lost 2 bases, with 12 bases between them. The germline V gene encodes CDR1 LNHDA and CDR2 SQIVND (reference sequence). CDR3 DNA sequence: TGTGCCAGTAGTCTCAGACAGGCCACTAATGAAAAACTGTTTTTT. It is translated as CASSLRQATNEKLFF. Full variable domain (outside the CDR3, taken from reference TRBV19 and TRBJ1-4): DGGITQSPKYLFRKEGQNVTLSCEQNLNHDAMYWYRQDPGQGLRLIYYSQIVNDFQKGDIAEGYSVSREKKESFPLTVTSAQKNPTAFYLCASSLRQATNEKLFFGSGTQLSVL.

In DNA, the CDR3 is TGTGCCAGCAGTTCCTCGGCAGGGGGCTTGCATGGCTACACCTTC. Protein: CASSSSAGGLHGYTF. The J gene is TRBJ1-2, the V gene TRBV28; TRBD1 agrees at 8 bases. J lost 6 bases, V lost 4 bases, and 10 bases had no gene match. CDR3 size: 15 residues. Germline V CDR1 and CDR2: MDHEN, SYDVKM.

In its sample, this clone was seen a few times. The chain employs TRBV4-1 and TRBJ2-5, with 8 bases fitting TRBD2. Germline values: CDR1 MGHRA, CDR2 YSYEKL. The J segment lost 7 bases and the V segment lost 6 bases, leaving 16 bases of the junction unmatched. The CDR3 runs 16 residues. This chain's CDR3 is CASSPRGAYVPGTQYF. The CDR3 DNA reads TGCGCCAGCAGTCCGCGGGGGGCATACGTACCAGGGACCCAGTACTTC.

The chain couples TRBV28 to TRBJ1-5; D possibly corresponds to TRBD1 (6 bases). The CDR3 consists of 15 residues. V was shortened by 4 bases and J by 7 bases, with 17 bases between the two germline ends. Germline CDR1 and CDR2: MDHEN and SYDVKM. As DNA, the CDR3 is TGTGCCAGCAGTTGGGACCCAGGGGTAGTGCAGCCCCAGCATTTT. It translates to CASSWDPGVVQPQHF.

The rearrangement uses TRBV14 and TRBJ2-1; 9 bases are a match to TRBD2. Looked up from germline, CDR1 is SGHDN and CDR2 is FVKESK. CDR3 length: 15 residues. With V trimmed by 2 bases and J by 10 bases, 9 bases remained unmatched. The CDR3 coding sequence is TGTGCCAGCAGCCAATGGCGCGGGAGGGCCCAGGAGCAGTTCTTC. This encodes CASSQWRGRAQEQFF.

This clone has just a few counts. V usage is TRBV6-5 and J usage is TRBJ2-1; 10 positions match TRBD2. The CDR3 is 14 amino acids. The germline V gene has CDR1 MNHEY and CDR2 SVGAGI. The J segment lost 3 bases and the V segment lost 5 bases, leaving 1 base of the junction unmatched. As DNA, the CDR3 is TGTGCCAGCAGTACTAGCGGGGACTACAATGAGCAGTTCTTC. Protein sequence: CASSTSGDYNEQFF.

The CDR3: CSAAGGPNTGELFF. CDR3 DNA: TGCAGCGCAGCAGGGGGCCCTAACACCGGGGAGCTGTTTTTT. The rearrangement uses TRBV29-1 and TRBJ2-2; 8 bases map to TRBD1. CDR1 and CDR2 from the germline V gene are SQVTM and ANQGSEA. Trimming took 7 bases from V and 2 from J; bases not matched to a gene: 6. This CDR3 contains 14 residues.

Regarding this clone: Other nucleotide sequences from this sample produce the same CDR3. The genes are TRBV12-5 and TRBJ2-5; maybe TRBD2 (5 bases). V was trimmed by 5 bases and J by 5 bases, leaving 6 bases between them. The CDR3 has 11 residues. Germline V CDR1 and CDR2: LGHNT, FRNRAP. The CDR3 protein is CASGPGETQYF. CDR3 nucleotides: TGTGCTAGTGGTCCGGGGGAGACCCAGTACTTC.

The chain links TRBV6-5 to TRBJ2-1, with TRBD2 matching over 8 bases. Germline values: CDR1 MNHEY, CDR2 SVGAGI. The CDR3 contains 15 residues. V lost 6 bases, J lost 3 bases, and 7 bases stayed unmatched. The CDR3 DNA reads TGTGCCAGCAGAGTTACCGGGACTAGCTACAATGAGCAGTTCTTC. This sequence encodes CASRVTGTSYNEQFF.

The chain employs TRBV4-1 and TRBJ1-3, with 7 positions matching TRBD1. This CDR3 comprises 15 residues. CDR1 is MGHRA and CDR2 is YSYEKL in the germline V gene. J lost 6 bases, V lost 3 bases, and 8 bases had no gene match. CDR3 DNA: TGCGCCAGCAGCCAGAATCGGGACAGAGAAAACACCATATATTTT. This sequence encodes CASSQNRDRENTIYF.

V usage is TRBV4-2 and J usage is TRBJ2-7; TRBD2 matches 9 bases. Germline CDR1 reads LGHNA; CDR2 reads YNFKEQ. J lost 3 bases, V lost 4 bases, and 25 bases had no gene match. This CDR3 spans 21 amino acids. The CDR3 sequence is CASSPFWRGGSTLPSGYEQYF. The CDR3 DNA sequence: TGTGCCAGCAGCCCCTTTTGGCGGGGGGGATCTACACTCCCCAGTGGCTACGAGCAGTACTTC.

In this sample, this clone turned up many times. The chain employs TRBV10-2 and TRBJ1-2; D uncertain. Deletions cut 3 bases from V and 0 bases from J, with 8 bases between. From germline, CDR1 is WSHSY and CDR2 SAAADI. The CDR3 sequence is 14 residues long. CDR3 nucleotides: TGCGCCAGCAGTGACTCCATAGCTAACTATGGCTACACCTTC. It is translated as CASSDSIANYGYTF.